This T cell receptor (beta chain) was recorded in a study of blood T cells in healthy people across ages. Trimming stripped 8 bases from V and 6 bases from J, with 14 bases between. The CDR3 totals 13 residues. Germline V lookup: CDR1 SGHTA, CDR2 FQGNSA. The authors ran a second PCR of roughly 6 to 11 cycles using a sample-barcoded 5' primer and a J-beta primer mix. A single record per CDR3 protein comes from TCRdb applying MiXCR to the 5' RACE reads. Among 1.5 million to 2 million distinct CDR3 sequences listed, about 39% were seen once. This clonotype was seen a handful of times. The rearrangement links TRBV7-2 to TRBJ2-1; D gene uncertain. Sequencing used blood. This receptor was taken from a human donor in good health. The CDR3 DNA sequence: TGTGCCAGCTCCCAGGAAAGTTTCAATGAGCAGTTCTTC. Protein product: CASSQESFNEQFF.